This T cell receptor beta chain stems from a study of control samples from healthy donors and cancer patients. Trimming removed 1 base from V and 4 bases from J; junction bases left unmatched: 9. The CDR3 contains 16 residues. Germline-derived CDR1 and CDR2 are SGHTA and FQGNSA. Measured with immunoSEQ multiplex PCR; TCRdb has only the in-frame clones, and not every one. Counted here are some 65,000 clones, approximately 80% occurring once; the ten biggest clones make up about 3%. The sample consisted of PBMCs. The chain uses TRBV7-2 and TRBJ2-7; TRBD2 matches 8 bases. This TCR was recovered from a woman in her 50s with lung cancer. CDR3 DNA: TGTGCCAGCAGCTTAGTGTCGAGCGGGGGTTGGTACGAGCAGTACTTC. It translates to CASSLVSSGGWYEQYF.